This T cell receptor (beta chain) came from a study of blood T cell repertoires in COVID-19. Study at large: T cells, B-cell-depleted T cells, or PBMCs supplied cDNA or gDNA.

Germline V gives CDR1 SGDLS, CDR2 YYNGEE. Unmatched junction bases numbered 6, after V lost 1 base and J lost 9 bases. The CDR3 spans 14 residues. Recruited during active infection, patients (from Seattle) were subsequently followed longitudinally. As handled by the study authors: Using reference gene primer amplification, nucleated cell counts were estimated. The table came from immunoSEQ multiplex PCR; TCRdb's copy has only in-frame clones and leaves some out. D and trimming come from the DNA, and the V and J calls and clone size come from that table. The table includes a few hundred thousand clones, 90% detected once.

The source is a woman in her 30s with COVID-19, enrolled during active disease. The sample taken for sequencing was peripheral blood. The V call is TRBV9, the J call TRBJ2-1, with TRBD2 matching 8 bases. CDR3: CASSVIAGKGEQFF. The CDR3 coding sequence is TGTGCCAGCAGCGTAATAGCGGGAAAGGGTGAGCAGTTCTTC.